A selection of T cell receptor beta chains follows, all from one sample in a study of cytomegalovirus exposure and HLA in healthy donors. Some clones are missing from TCRdb's copy, which holds only in-frame ones; the method was immunoSEQ multiplex PCR. The sample lists around 100,000 clones; around 84% were seen once. Sequenced sample: PBMCs. The receptors were sampled from a woman aged 40 to 55 in good health and CMV-seropositive. Each CDR3 is given without its conserved first and last residue. Each record gives: J gene, V gene, D gene, CDR3 protein. D genes are given only for firm matches.

>TRBJ2-3|TRBV13|NA
ASSLGDPGPGGTDTQY
>TRBJ2-1|TRBV7-3|TRBD2
ASSSLGGSTNEQF
>TRBJ2-7|TRBV5-1|TRBD2
ASSLRAGGTYEQY
>TRBJ1-5|TRBV7-2|NA
ASSNGGVNQPQH
>TRBJ2-5|TRBV7-9|NA
ASSPVEGTQY
>NA|TRBV2|NA
ASSGVAEMYEQY
>TRBJ2-5|TRBV30|TRBD2
AWSLGLGGETQY
>TRBJ2-1|TRBV9|NA
ASSGRLEGEQF
>TRBJ2-3|TRBV25-1|NA
ASSAFSTDTQY
>TRBJ1-1|TRBV25-1|NA
ASSDPQTGEAF
>TRBJ2-5|TRBV5-6|TRBD1
ASSRQEGAEQY
>TRBJ2-7|TRBV7-3|NA
ASSYYSGYEQY
>TRBJ2-1|TRBV6-1|TRBD2
ASSGLAGGMNEQF
>TRBJ2-7|TRBV21-1|NA
ASSRNSAAYEQY
>TRBJ1-2|TRBV5-1|TRBD1
ASSQDRGFYT
>TRBJ2-7|TRBV2|TRBD2
ATVTRASGTYEQY
>TRBJ2-3|TRBV6-4|NA
ASSDSAEVSTDTQY
>TRBJ2-3|TRBV4-1|TRBD2
ASSQDPTSGRSHTQY
>TRBJ1-2|TRBV27|NA
ASSLSVAGGANYGYT
>TRBJ2-1|TRBV7-9|TRBD2
ASEGGLGNEQF
>TRBJ2-5|TRBV7-9|NA
ASLARGRGETQY
>TRBJ1-5|TRBV5-5|TRBD1
ASSLEGAGGIQPQH
>TRBJ2-1|TRBV2|NA
ASSGGSGGDYNEQF
>TRBJ2-5|TRBV19|NA
ASSMIATEPQETQY
>TRBJ2-7|TRBV11-2|TRBD1
ASSLAQGNEQY